Each of the 29 T cell receptor beta chains below was sequenced from the same sample in a study of regulatory T cells in long-lasting Graves disease. As to time point: newly diagnosed GD, antithyroid drugs for less than 3 months. The TCR library used RNA extracted from PBMCs. Investigators prepared the TCR beta libraries by applying iRepertoire HTBI primers and Arm-PCR of CDR3 regions. A single record per CDR3 protein comes from TCRdb applying MiXCR to the multiplex PCR reads. The table has about 500,000 distinct CDR3 sequences, 16% seen once. In addition, the sample was reused for a study of T cells in Graves' hyperthyroidism and ophthalmopathy.

The sequencing here drew on peripheral blood mononuclear cells (PBMCs), taken at new diagnosis, from a patient treated with antithyroid drugs. Source of these receptors: a man in his forties with Graves disease.

This clonotype was observed a few times. The chain uses TRBV28 and TRBJ2-5; the D gene is possibly TRBD2 (6 bases). Germline values: CDR1 MDHEN, CDR2 SYDVKM. V shed 4 bases and J shed 4 bases, with 13 bases lying between them. This CDR3 spans 14 amino acids. In DNA form, the CDR3 reads TGTGCCAGCAGTTCCCGGGACTGGGGAGAGACCCAGTACTTC. Translated: CASSSRDWGETQYF. The full variable domain, its missing parts supplied by reference TRBV28 and TRBJ2-5, is DVKVTQSSRYLVKRTGEKVFLECVQDMDHENMFWYRQDPGLGLRLIYFSYDVKMKEKGDIPEGYSVSREKKERFSLILESASTNQTSMYLCASSSRDWGETQYFGPGTRLLVL.

CDR3 amino acids: CASSVLPGGQGANTQYF. The CDR3 nucleotides read TGTGCCAGCAGCGTACTCCCTGGGGGACAGGGGGCGAATACGCAGTATTTT. The V gene is TRBV9, the J gene TRBJ2-3, with 12 bases matching TRBD1. The CDR3 extends over 17 amino acids. The V segment lost 1 base and the J segment 7 bases; nucleotides outside the gene matches: 10. Germline V gene sequence: CDR1 SGDLS, CDR2 YYNGEE. Variable domain in full (rest from reference TRBV9 and TRBJ2-3): DSGVTQTPKHLITATGQRVTLRCSPRSGDLSVYWYQQSLDQGLQFLIQYYNGEERAKGNILERFSAQQFPDLHSELNLSSLELGDSALYFCASSVLPGGQGANTQYFGPGTRLTVL.

This clonotype was seen repeatedly, ten times or more. The chain couples TRBV20-1 to TRBJ2-3; 9 nucleotides line up with TRBD2. This CDR3 has 15 residues. V shed 5 bases, J shed 1 base, and the junction held 7 bases outside the gene matches. Germline V gene sequence: CDR1 DFQATT, CDR2 SNEGSKA (reference sequence). CDR3 sequence reads: CSAAIAGDGTDTQYF. The CDR3 DNA reads TGCAGTGCTGCCATAGCGGGAGATGGCACAGATACGCAGTATTTT.

This clonotype was counted many times. The gene calls are TRBV24-1 and TRBJ2-1; D is uncertain. Germline V gene lookup returns CDR1 KGHDR and CDR2 SFDVKD. The CDR3 sequence is 16 residues long. The V gene lost 0 bases and the J gene lost 3 bases, with 11 bases spanning the gap. CDR3 protein: CATSDLGVQSYNEQFF. The CDR3 DNA follows: TGTGCCACCAGTGATTTGGGGGTACAGAGCTACAATGAGCAGTTCTTC.

This chain uses TRBV6-1 with TRBJ2-3; D call uncertain. CDR1 and CDR2 (germline): MNHNS, SASEGT. V was cut by 8 bases and J by 5 bases, with 8 bases left in between. The CDR3 extends over 11 amino acids. The CDR3 nucleotides read TGTGCCAGCCGCGAGGTAGATACGCAGTATTTT. Translation gives CASREVDTQYF.

This clonotype has at least ten counts. The rearrangement joins TRBV28 to TRBJ2-3, with 7 bases aligning to TRBD1. Germline CDR1 reads MDHEN; CDR2 reads SYDVKM. The CDR3 length is 15 residues. V trimming: 2 bases; J trimming: 2 bases; junction bases outside the gene matches: 4. CDR3 region: CASSLKQGPTDTQYF. As DNA, the CDR3 is TGTGCCAGCAGTTTAAAACAGGGGCCCACAGATACGCAGTATTTT.

J is TRBJ2-5 and V is TRBV10-2; no clear D gene. CDR3 length equals 11 residues. Trimming cost V 11 bases and J 2 bases, with 9 bases left between them. Germline CDR1 reads WSHSY; CDR2 reads SAAADI. CDR3 sequence (DNA): TGCGCCGCATCCCAACAAGAGACCCAGTACTTC. Protein sequence: CAASQQETQYF.

This clonotype was recorded many times. This sequence joins TRBV6-1 and TRBJ2-7; TRBD1 might be the D (5 bases). Germline CDR1 is MNHNS and CDR2 is SASEGT. The CDR3 length is 14 residues. The V gene lost 7 bases and the J gene lost 3 bases, with 16 bases spanning the gap. The CDR3 DNA follows: TGTGCCAGCACCCCTTCGCCAGGGAACTACGAGCAGTACTTC. Protein sequence: CASTPSPGNYEQYF.

This clonotype was recorded at least ten times. This chain uses TRBV30 with TRBJ2-1; 8 bases line up with TRBD2. CDR1 and CDR2 from the germline V gene are GTSNPN and SVGIG (reference sequence). The V gene end was trimmed by 2 bases and the J gene end by 8 bases; junction bases not matched to a gene: 5. CDR3 length: 13 residues. Here the CDR3 reads CAWSPGRGDEQFF. Here the CDR3 DNA reads TGTGCCTGGAGTCCCGGGAGGGGGGATGAGCAGTTCTTC. Full variable domain (rest looked up from reference TRBV30 and TRBJ2-1): SQTIHQWPATLVQPVGSPLSLECTVEGTSNPNLYWYRQAAGRGLQLLFYSVGIGQISSEVPQNLSASRPQDRQFILSSKKLLLSDSGFYLCAWSPGRGDEQFFGPGTRLTVL.

In this sample, this clonotype turned up a few times. V and J are TRBV15 and TRBJ1-5; no firm D call. CDR3 length: 14 residues. The V and J ends lost 4 bases and 0 bases respectively, with 7 bases between them. Germline V gene lookup returns CDR1 LNHNV and CDR2 YYDKDF (reference sequence). The CDR3 loop is CATSMTTSNQPQHF. CDR3 DNA: TGTGCCACCAGCATGACAACTAGCAATCAGCCCCAGCATTTT.

This clonotype has more than one count but fewer than ten. The V and J genes are TRBV10-3 and TRBJ2-3; 8 positions match TRBD2. This CDR3 is built from 16 residues. V was pared by 6 bases and J by 0 bases, with 8 bases of the junction left unmatched. Germline assignment: CDR1 ENHRY and CDR2 SYGVKD. The CDR3 DNA is TGTGCCATCAGCGATCCGGGACTAGAGAGCACAGATACGCAGTATTTT. Translated: CAISDPGLESTDTQYF.

This clonotype came up many times. The chain joins TRBV20-1 to TRBJ2-1; 8 nucleotides align to TRBD1. This CDR3 has 15 amino acids. CDR1 DFQATT and CDR2 SNEGSKA come from the germline V gene (reference sequence). The V gene end was trimmed by 0 bases and the J gene end by 15 bases; junction bases not matched to a gene: 16. CDR3 sequence (DNA): TGCAGTGCTAGAGACGCGGACAGGGCGGCCAACTGGGCGTTCTTC. Amino acid sequence: CSARDADRAANWAFF.

This clonotype was detected many times. This rearrangement joins TRBV12-3 or TRBV12-4 to TRBJ1-5; tentatively, D is TRBD1 (5 bases). Deletions cut 5 bases from V and 7 bases from J, with 18 bases between. The CDR3 totals 15 residues. For the CDR3, the DNA is TGTGCCAGCAGTCCCGGACCCGCGGAGGGGCAGCCCCAGCATTTT. Encoded protein: CASSPGPAEGQPQHF.

The gene calls are TRBV20-1 and TRBJ1-5; maybe TRBD1 (5 bases). The CDR3 spans 15 residues. The germline V and J ends were trimmed by 6 bases and 7 bases, with 22 bases remaining between them. Germline assignment: CDR1 DFQATT and CDR2 SNEGSKA (reference sequence). CDR3 amino acids: CSAPGVWGRGQPQHF. In nucleotides, the CDR3 is TGCAGTGCCCCGGGGGTGTGGGGTCGAGGACAGCCCCAGCATTTT.

As regards this clonotype: This may stem from a read error, because a much larger clone lies one nucleotide away. The J gene is TRBJ2-1, the V gene TRBV6-5; D perhaps matches TRBD2 (5 bases). This CDR3 has 17 residues. The ends were cut back, 4 bases at V and 2 bases at J, with 18 bases in the middle. Germline lookup yields CDR1 MNHEY and CDR2 SVGAGI. CDR3 DNA: TGTGCCAGCAGTTTAGGGCAGCGGAAGGGCCCCTACAATGAGCAGTTCTTC. It codes for CASSLGQRKGPYNEQFF.

This clonotype was seen at least ten times. J is TRBJ2-3 and V is TRBV12-3 or TRBV12-4, with unresolved D. Trimming stripped 6 bases from V and 0 bases from J, with 7 bases between. The CDR3 is 13 amino acids. This chain's CDR3 is CASSPASTDTQYF. The CDR3 DNA reads as TGTGCCAGCAGCCCAGCCAGCACAGATACGCAGTATTTT.

The V call is TRBV20-1, the J call TRBJ2-2; possible D gene TRBD2, 6 bases. Germline V CDR1 and CDR2: DFQATT, SNEGSKA (reference sequence). Trimming cost V 2 bases and J 4 bases, with 11 bases left between them. This CDR3 is 14 amino acids long. CDR3 amino acids: CSARIGRGTGELFF. DNA for the CDR3: TGCAGTGCTAGAATAGGGCGGGGCACCGGGGAGCTGTTTTTT.

This clonotype was observed many times. The chain combines TRBV5-1 with TRBJ2-7; D is unresolved. Trimming removed 1 base at V and 1 base at J, with 18 bases between. The CDR3 contains 17 residues. Looked up from germline, CDR1 is SGHRS and CDR2 is YFSETQ. In nucleotides, the CDR3 is TGCGCCAGCAGCTTGTACTTGATAGACTTCCTTTCCTACGAGCAGTACTTC. Its translation: CASSLYLIDFLSYEQYF.

At least ten counts were recorded for this clonotype. The rearrangement links TRBV6-2 or TRBV6-3 to TRBJ2-7, with a tentative D call TRBD1 (6 bases). V lost 5 bases and J 11 bases, leaving 19 bases between the germline ends. Germline V gives CDR1 MNHEY, CDR2 SVGEGT. There are 13 residues in the CDR3. This chain's CDR3 is CASSTLKGEREYF. CDR3 bases: TGTGCCAGCAGTACCTTAAAGGGGGAGAGGGAGTACTTC.

The rearrangement joins TRBV29-1 to TRBJ1-2; perhaps TRBD1 as D (6 bases). Germline loops: CDR1 SQVTM, CDR2 ANQGSEA. The V end lost 7 bases, the J end lost 0 bases, and 9 bases lay between the germline ends. The CDR3 spans 12 residues. The chain's CDR3 is CSAQGTNYGYTF. The CDR3 DNA reads TGCAGCGCACAGGGCACTAACTATGGCTACACCTTC.

This clonotype was recorded many times. The rearrangement joins TRBV9 to TRBJ2-2; D is perhaps TRBD2 (6 bases). Trimming left V 0 bases short and J 0 bases short, with 12 bases between. Germline values: CDR1 SGDLS, CDR2 YYNGEE. The CDR3 has 17 residues. CDR3 sequence: CASSVELGLTNTGELFF. DNA of the CDR3: TGTGCCAGCAGCGTAGAATTAGGACTAACGAACACCGGGGAGCTGTTTTTT.

This chain uses TRBV9 with TRBJ2-7; possible D gene TRBD1, 7 bases. CDR3 size: 15 residues. V lost 0 bases, J lost 3 bases, and 13 bases lay in between. The germline CDR1 and CDR2 sequences are SGDLS and YYNGEE. The CDR3, as DNA: TGTGCCAGCAGCGTAGGGGCAGGGGGGAACTACGAGCAGTACTTC. Its translation: CASSVGAGGNYEQYF.

The sample holds many counts of this clonotype. The chain links TRBV19 to TRBJ2-7, with D perhaps being TRBD1 or TRBD2 (6 bases each). Germline-derived CDR1 and CDR2 are LNHDA and SQIVND (reference sequence). The V gene lost 1 base and the J gene lost 2 bases, with 15 bases spanning the gap. This CDR3 is 16 amino acids long. In nucleotides, the CDR3 is TGTGCCAGTAGTATAGGTGGAACAGGGAGGACCTACGAGCAGTACTTC. Its protein is CASSIGGTGRTYEQYF.

The chain has TRBV10-3 and TRBJ2-2; D is ambiguous. Trimming pared 1 base from V and 0 bases from J, leaving 9 bases between. Germline assignment: CDR1 ENHRY and CDR2 SYGVKD. This CDR3 region has 16 residues. The CDR3 is CAISEWAASNTGELFF. DNA for the CDR3: TGTGCCATCAGTGAGTGGGCAGCTTCGAACACCGGGGAGCTGTTTTTT.

This clonotype was recorded at least ten times. V usage is TRBV27 and J usage is TRBJ2-3, with TRBD1 matching 10 bases. The trim removed 5 bases at V and 4 bases at J, leaving 9 bases unmatched. Per the germline V gene, CDR1 is MNHEY and CDR2 is SMNVEV (reference sequence). The length of the CDR3 is 16 residues. This CDR3 reads CASSIPPGQGSDTQYF. CDR3 DNA sequence: TGTGCCAGCAGTATCCCTCCGGGACAGGGGTCAGATACGCAGTATTTT.

This clonotype was counted many times. The chain is built from TRBV28 and TRBJ2-7, with 12 positions matching TRBD1. The CDR3 is made up of 16 amino acids. Germline V CDR1 and CDR2: MDHEN, SYDVKM. V shed 1 base, J shed 6 bases, and the junction held 7 bases outside the gene matches. The CDR3 is CASSLLGTGGEGEQYF. CDR3 sequence (DNA): TGTGCCAGCAGTTTATTAGGGACAGGGGGCGAAGGCGAGCAGTACTTC. Looking up the rest from reference TRBV28 and TRBJ2-7 gives the full variable domain: DVKVTQSSRYLVKRTGEKVFLECVQDMDHENMFWYRQDPGLGLRLIYFSYDVKMKEKGDIPEGYSVSREKKERFSLILESASTNQTSMYLCASSLLGTGGEGEQYFGPGTRLTVT.

The rearrangement uses TRBV18 and TRBJ2-7; D gene ambiguous. Germline CDR1 and CDR2: KGHSH and LQKENI. V gave up 2 bases and J gave up 0 bases, with 8 bases separating them. CDR3 length: 14 amino acids. The CDR3 loop reads CASSPGPGSYEQYF. The DNA of the CDR3 is TGTGCCAGCTCACCAGGACCCGGCTCCTACGAGCAGTACTTC.

The genes are TRBV13 and TRBJ1-4; D is possibly TRBD1 (5 bases). The CDR3 runs to 16 residues. Germline lookup yields CDR1 PRHDT and CDR2 FYEKMQ (reference sequence). Trimming removed 4 bases at V and 4 bases at J, with 16 bases between. Here the CDR3 reads CASSYNTGDYNEKLFF. In DNA, the CDR3 is TGTGCCAGCAGCTATAACACAGGAGACTATAATGAAAAACTGTTTTTT.

The V gene is TRBV4-2, the J gene TRBJ1-2; D remains ambiguous. V was cut by 0 bases and J by 8 bases, with 10 bases left in between. The CDR3 totals 13 residues. Germline V gene sequence: CDR1 LGHNA, CDR2 YNFKEQ. CDR3 loop: CASSQEVGGGYTF. CDR3 in DNA: TGTGCCAGCAGCCAAGAGGTGGGAGGCGGCTACACCTTC.